This T cell receptor beta chain derives from a study of blood T cell repertoires in COVID-19. About the study: T cells, B-cell-depleted T cells, or PBMCs provided the cDNA or gDNA that served as material.

The cohort comprised adults aged 18 to 89 years residing in under 25 US areas. Cohorts were based on clinical histories the participants reported. Only in-frame clones appear in the TCRdb table, and some are missing; sequencing was by immunoSEQ multiplex PCR. This repertoire shows around 330,000 clones, under 95% found once; its top ten account for around 2.5%. The V end lost 3 bases, the J end lost 5 bases, and 18 bases lay between the germline ends. CDR3 length equals 16 residues. Germline V gene lookup returns CDR1 PRHDT and CDR2 FYEKMQ (reference sequence). Source material: PBMCs or T cells enriched from blood (not recorded which). The V call is TRBV13, the J call TRBJ2-3; TRBD1 is a possible D gene (5 bases). This clonotype originated in a man aged 60 to 69 who had recovered from COVID-19. This CDR3 reads CASSLSRQRPIDTQYF. The CDR3, as DNA: TGTGCCAGCAGCTTGAGTAGACAGAGGCCAATAGATACGCAGTATTTT.